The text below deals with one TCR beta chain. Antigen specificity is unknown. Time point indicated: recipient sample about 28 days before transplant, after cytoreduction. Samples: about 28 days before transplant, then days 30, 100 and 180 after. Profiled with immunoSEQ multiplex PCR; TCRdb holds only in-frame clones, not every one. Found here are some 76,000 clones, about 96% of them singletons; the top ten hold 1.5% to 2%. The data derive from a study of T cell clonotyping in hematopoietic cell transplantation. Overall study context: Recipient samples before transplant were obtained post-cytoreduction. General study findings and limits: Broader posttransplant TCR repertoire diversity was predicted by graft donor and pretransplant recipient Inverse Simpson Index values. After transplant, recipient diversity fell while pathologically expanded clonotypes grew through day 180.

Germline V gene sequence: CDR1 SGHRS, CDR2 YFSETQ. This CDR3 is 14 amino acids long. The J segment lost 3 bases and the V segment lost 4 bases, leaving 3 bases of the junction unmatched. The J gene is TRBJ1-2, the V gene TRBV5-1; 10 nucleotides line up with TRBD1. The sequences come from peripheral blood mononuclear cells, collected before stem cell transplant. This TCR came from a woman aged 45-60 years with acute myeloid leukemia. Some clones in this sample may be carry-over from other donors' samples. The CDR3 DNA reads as TGCGCCAGCAGCGGGGGACAGGGGCACTATGGCTACACCTTC. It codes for CASSGGQGHYGYTF.